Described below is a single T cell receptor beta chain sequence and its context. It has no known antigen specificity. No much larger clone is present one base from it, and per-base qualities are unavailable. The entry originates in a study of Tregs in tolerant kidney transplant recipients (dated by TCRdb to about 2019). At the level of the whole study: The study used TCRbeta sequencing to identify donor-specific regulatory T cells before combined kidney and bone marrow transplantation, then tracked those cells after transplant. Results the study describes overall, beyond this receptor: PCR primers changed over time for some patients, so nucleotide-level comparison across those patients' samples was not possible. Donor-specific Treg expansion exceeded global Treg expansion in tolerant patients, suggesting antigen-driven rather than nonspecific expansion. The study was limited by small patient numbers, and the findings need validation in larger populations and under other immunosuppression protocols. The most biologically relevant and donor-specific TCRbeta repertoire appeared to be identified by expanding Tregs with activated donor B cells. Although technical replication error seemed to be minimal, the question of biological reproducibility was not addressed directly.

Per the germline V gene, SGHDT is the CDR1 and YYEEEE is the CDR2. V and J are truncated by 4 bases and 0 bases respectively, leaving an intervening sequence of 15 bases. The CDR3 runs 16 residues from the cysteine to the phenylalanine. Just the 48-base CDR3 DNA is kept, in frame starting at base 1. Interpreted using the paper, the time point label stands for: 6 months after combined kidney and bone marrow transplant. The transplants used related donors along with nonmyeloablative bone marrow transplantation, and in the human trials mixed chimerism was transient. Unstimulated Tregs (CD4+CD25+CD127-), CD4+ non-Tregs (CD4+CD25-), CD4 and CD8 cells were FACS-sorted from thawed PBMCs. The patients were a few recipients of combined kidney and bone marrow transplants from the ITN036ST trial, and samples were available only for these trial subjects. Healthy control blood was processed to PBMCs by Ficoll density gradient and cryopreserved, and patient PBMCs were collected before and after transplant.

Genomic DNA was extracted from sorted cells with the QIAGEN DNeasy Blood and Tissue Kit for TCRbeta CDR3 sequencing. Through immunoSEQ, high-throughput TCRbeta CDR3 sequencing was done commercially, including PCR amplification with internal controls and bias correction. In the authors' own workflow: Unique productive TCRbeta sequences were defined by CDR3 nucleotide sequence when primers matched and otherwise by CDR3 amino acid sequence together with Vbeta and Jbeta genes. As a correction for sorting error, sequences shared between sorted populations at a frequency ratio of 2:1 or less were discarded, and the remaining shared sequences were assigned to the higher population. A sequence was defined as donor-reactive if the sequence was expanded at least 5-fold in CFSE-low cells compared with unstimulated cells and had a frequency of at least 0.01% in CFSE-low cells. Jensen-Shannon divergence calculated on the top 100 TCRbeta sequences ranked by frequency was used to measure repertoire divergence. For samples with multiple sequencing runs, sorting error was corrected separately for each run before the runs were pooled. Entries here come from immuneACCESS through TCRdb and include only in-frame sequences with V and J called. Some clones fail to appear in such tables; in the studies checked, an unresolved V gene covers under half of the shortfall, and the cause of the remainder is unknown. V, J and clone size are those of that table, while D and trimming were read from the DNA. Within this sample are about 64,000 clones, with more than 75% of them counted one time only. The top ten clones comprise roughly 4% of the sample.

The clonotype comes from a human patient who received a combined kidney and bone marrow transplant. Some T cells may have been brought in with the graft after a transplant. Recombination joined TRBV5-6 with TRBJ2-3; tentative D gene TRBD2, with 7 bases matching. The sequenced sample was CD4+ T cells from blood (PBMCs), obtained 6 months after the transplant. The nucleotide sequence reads TGTGCCAGCAGCCTGCTGGGGGGGCCTAGCACAGATACGCAGTATTTT. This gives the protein CASSLLGGPSTDTQYF.